Listed here are 16 T cell receptor beta chains from one sample, sequenced in a study of technical replicates of blood from a few donors. Sequenced by immunoSEQ multiplex PCR; TCRdb stores in-frame clones only, minus some. There are 85,000 to 100,000 clones in the sample; nearly 97% occur only once, and 0.2% to 0.25% lies in the top ten. The sequenced material came from T cells isolated from PBMCs. These TCRs come from a human donor in good health.

The chain carries TRBV6-1 and TRBJ1-3; the match to TRBD1 covers 7 bases. The J segment lost 4 bases and the V segment lost 4 bases, leaving 7 bases of the junction unmatched. From germline, CDR1 is MNHNS and CDR2 SASEGT. The CDR3 has 15 amino acids. The chain's CDR3 is CASSVPDREGNTIYF. Written as DNA, the CDR3 is TGTGCCAGCAGTGTACCAGACAGGGAAGGAAACACCATATATTTT.

This chain uses TRBV2 with TRBJ2-3; 8 bases align to TRBD2. This CDR3 comprises 13 residues. The trim removed 9 bases at V and 2 bases at J, leaving 4 bases unmatched. Germline V gene data show CDR1 as SNHLY and CDR2 as FYNNEI. The CDR3 bases are TGTGCCAGGGCTAGCGGGCTCACAGATACGCAGTATTTT. As protein: CARASGLTDTQYF.

The chain joins TRBV2 to TRBJ2-3; tentative D call: TRBD2 (5 bases). This CDR3 comprises 13 residues. Germline V gene sequence: CDR1 SNHLY, CDR2 FYNNEI. Trimming took off 5 bases at V and 4 bases at J, with 10 bases between the two ends. Here the CDR3 DNA reads TGTGCCAGCAGTCGAGGGCAATCAGATACGCAGTATTTT. Its protein is CASSRGQSDTQYF.

J is TRBJ2-2 and V is TRBV9; D unresolved. From germline, CDR1 is SGDLS and CDR2 YYNGEE. This CDR3 has 12 amino acids. Deletions cut 4 bases from V and 6 bases from J, with 7 bases between. For the CDR3, the DNA is TGTGCCAGCAGCCCATTTGCCGGGGAGCTGTTTTTT. It yields the protein CASSPFAGELFF. Filled out from reference TRBV9 and TRBJ2-2, the complete variable domain reads DSGVTQTPKHLITATGQRVTLRCSPRSGDLSVYWYQQSLDQGLQFLIQYYNGEERAKGNILERFSAQQFPDLHSELNLSSLELGDSALYFCASSPFAGELFFGEGSRLTVL.

This clone was seen just once. In the same sample, other DNA sequences code for this CDR3. The chain employs TRBV4-1 and TRBJ2-1; the D is unclear. Trimming cost V 0 bases and J 5 bases, with 5 bases left between them. Germline CDR1 and CDR2: MGHRA and YSYEKL. CDR3 length: 13 residues. CDR3 bases: TGCGCCAGCAGCCAAGATCCGGACAATGAGCAGTTCTTC. Protein: CASSQDPDNEQFF.

The chain employs TRBV4-2 and TRBJ2-6; the match to TRBD1 covers 9 bases. V shed 4 bases, J shed 0 bases, and the junction held 7 bases outside the gene matches. In germline, CDR1 is LGHNA, CDR2 YNFKEQ. The CDR3 runs 18 residues. The CDR3 DNA sequence: TGTGCCAGCAGCCCGCGGACAGGGGCGAACTCTGGGGCCAACGTCCTGACTTTC. Translating it yields CASSPRTGANSGANVLTF.

The chain combines TRBV6-5 with TRBJ2-4, with no clear D. CDR1 is MNHEY, CDR2 SVGAGI, per germline. CDR3 length: 16 residues. V was cut by 2 bases and J by 0 bases, with 11 bases left in between. CDR3 nucleotides: TGTGCCAGCAGTTACGCAGTCCACGCAGCCAAAAACATTCAGTACTTC. Its protein product is CASSYAVHAAKNIQYF.

V usage is TRBV29-1 and J usage is TRBJ2-7; 11 nucleotides match TRBD2. Germline assignment: CDR1 SQVTM and CDR2 ANQGSEA. The CDR3 covers 14 residues. J lost 6 bases, V lost 4 bases, and 8 bases had no gene match. CDR3 DNA: TGCAGCGTTGCCCCGACTAGCGGGATGTTCGAGCAGTACTTC. It encodes CSVAPTSGMFEQYF.

The chain couples TRBV28 to TRBJ1-2; D is perhaps TRBD1 (6 bases). In germline, CDR1 is MDHEN, CDR2 SYDVKM. The CDR3 runs 14 residues. V was cut by 4 bases and J by 3 bases, with 12 bases left in between. CDR3 loop: CASSSTGPHYGYTF. CDR3 DNA: TGTGCCAGCAGTTCTACAGGGCCCCACTATGGCTACACCTTC.

The rearrangement joins TRBV11-3 to TRBJ2-1, with 9 bases matching TRBD2. V shed 4 bases and J 3 bases; nucleotides not matched to a gene: 13. CDR3 length: 18 residues. Germline V CDR1 and CDR2: SGHNT, YENEEA. The CDR3 coding sequence is TGTGCCAGCAGCTCCCGACCCGCGGGGGGGCAGTACTACAATGAGCAGTTCTTC. Its protein is CASSSRPAGGQYYNEQFF.

The chain joins TRBV7-9 to TRBJ2-3, with 10 bases identical to TRBD2. V was clipped by 4 bases and J by 2 bases; unmatched bases: 12. This CDR3 has 18 residues. Looked up from germline, CDR1 is SEHNR and CDR2 is FQNEAQ (reference sequence). The CDR3, as DNA: TGTGCCAGCAGCTCCGTCGTAGGACTAGCGGAGGACACAGATACGCAGTATTTT. This encodes CASSSVVGLAEDTDTQYF.

V is TRBV4-1 and J is TRBJ2-5; a possible D gene is TRBD1 (5 bases). Germline V gene lookup returns CDR1 MGHRA and CDR2 YSYEKL. Trimming removed 1 base from V and 5 bases from J, with 23 bases in between. This CDR3 has 18 residues. CDR3 sequence reads: CASSQVAGTGDPSETQYF. The CDR3 nucleotides read TGCGCCAGCAGCCAAGTGGCTGGAACAGGAGATCCGTCGGAGACCCAGTACTTC.

This chain uses TRBV10-3 with TRBJ2-1; 9 positions match TRBD1. Unmatched junction bases numbered 17, after V lost 10 bases and J lost 7 bases. The CDR3 is 16 amino acids. Germline lookup yields CDR1 ENHRY and CDR2 SYGVKD. CDR3 nucleotides: TGTGCCACTCTGCCGGAGCGGGGACAGGGTGCAAATGAGCAGTTCTTC. Its protein is CATLPERGQGANEQFF.

This chain uses TRBV6-4 with TRBJ2-1; D remains ambiguous. This CDR3 is 11 amino acids long. Germline V gene lookup returns CDR1 MRHNA and CDR2 SNTAGT. Trimming removed 6 bases from V and 8 bases from J, with 8 bases in between. The CDR3 nucleotides are TGTGCCAGCAGGCGATCCCATGAGCAGTTCTTC. It yields the protein CASRRSHEQFF.

The V gene is TRBV6-1, the J gene TRBJ1-1; D may be TRBD1 (5 bases). The CDR3 extends over 18 amino acids. Germline values: CDR1 MNHNS, CDR2 SASEGT. Trimming removed 2 bases at V and 1 base at J, with 20 bases between. The CDR3 bases are TGTGCCAGCAGTGAAAGGCGGGGCGGACAATCTTGGAACACTGAAGCTTTCTTT. Its translation is CASSERRGGQSWNTEAFF.

The chain recombines TRBV6-1 with TRBJ2-7, with TRBD1 matching over 7 bases. CDR3 size: 14 residues. The V segment lost 7 bases and the J segment 3 bases; nucleotides outside the gene matches: 9. Germline loops: CDR1 MNHNS, CDR2 SASEGT. CDR3 sequence: CASIDWDRHYEQYF. DNA for the CDR3: TGTGCCAGCATCGATTGGGACAGACACTACGAGCAGTACTTC.